The 32 T cell receptor beta chains in this list originate from one sample, sequenced in a study of metastatic and nonmetastatic thyroid tumors. Every patient was untreated before thyroid surgery. TCRdb re-processed the PCR reads through MiXCR. The sample carries some 20,000 clones, over 15% recorded once. Material for sequencing was blood. These TCRs come from a male donor with papillary thyroid cancer or a benign thyroid nodule (not recorded which). Some clones in this sample may be carry-over from other donors' samples.

This clone was seen repeatedly, ten times or more. The rearrangement joins TRBV19 to TRBJ2-1; tentatively, D is TRBD2 (5 bases). The length of the CDR3 is 15 residues. CDR1 LNHDA and CDR2 SQIVND come from the germline V gene (reference sequence). Trimming left V 6 bases short and J 5 bases short, with 17 bases between. The CDR3 spells CASRPLHLGDNEQFF. Here the CDR3 DNA reads TGTGCCAGTAGACCCCTCCATCTCGGGGACAATGAGCAGTTCTTC.

V usage is TRBV6-2 or TRBV6-3 and J usage is TRBJ1-1; TRBD1 might be the D (6 bases). The germline gives CDR1 MNHEY, CDR2 SVGEGT. This CDR3 has 15 residues. V shed 6 bases and J shed 4 bases, with 18 bases lying between them. The CDR3 DNA reads as TGTGCCAGCAGAACCCGAGGGGGGGGCCCCACTGAAGCTTTCTTT. Protein sequence: CASRTRGGGPTEAFF.

This clone came up many times. The CDR3 reads CASSGHTDTQYF. CDR3 bases: TGTGCCAGCAGCGGGCACACAGATACGCAGTATTTT. The chain joins TRBV9 to TRBJ2-3; D uncertain. The CDR3 runs 12 residues. The V gene lost 3 bases and the J gene lost 2 bases, with 4 bases spanning the gap. Germline CDR1 and CDR2: SGDLS and YYNGEE.

The V and J genes are TRBV4-2 and TRBJ2-3, with 7 positions matching TRBD1. The J segment lost 2 bases and the V segment lost 1 base, leaving 6 bases of the junction unmatched. Germline V CDR1 and CDR2: LGHNA, YNFKEQ. The CDR3 loop spans 16 amino acids. In DNA form, the CDR3 reads TGTGCCAGCAGCCAAGTCACAGGGGACAACACAGATACGCAGTATTTT. Protein product: CASSQVTGDNTDTQYF.

This clone appeared many times. V and J are TRBV20-1 and TRBJ2-3; no reliable D call. The CDR3 extends over 13 amino acids. Germline-derived CDR1 and CDR2 are DFQATT and SNEGSKA (reference sequence). V lost 6 bases to trimming and J lost 3 bases, with 13 bases between them. CDR3 in amino acids: CSARRDTTDTQYF. For the CDR3, the DNA is TGCAGTGCAAGAAGGGATACTACAGATACGCAGTATTTT.

This clone was seen ten or more times. The chain carries TRBV9 and TRBJ2-5; 7 nucleotides align to TRBD2. From germline, CDR1 is SGDLS and CDR2 YYNGEE. The CDR3 has 16 residues. V trimming: 0 bases; J trimming: 2 bases; junction bases outside the gene matches: 7. The CDR3 nucleotides read TGTGCCAGCAGCGTAGTTGGCGGGAGTAATCAAGAGACCCAGTACTTC. Protein product: CASSVVGGSNQETQYF.

This clone occurred many times. V and J are TRBV6-1 and TRBJ1-4, with D unclear. Looked up from germline, CDR1 is MNHNS and CDR2 is SASEGT. CDR3 length equals 14 residues. The V gene lost 6 bases and the J gene lost 8 bases, with 16 bases spanning the gap. CDR3 loop: CASRETTLREKLFF. The CDR3 nucleotides are TGTGCCAGCAGGGAGACGACCCTTAGGGAAAAACTGTTTTTT.

This clone was counted at least ten times. The chain combines TRBV2 with TRBJ1-3; D call uncertain. V was cut by 2 bases and J by 2 bases, with 10 bases left in between. Looked up from germline, CDR1 is SNHLY and CDR2 is FYNNEI. The CDR3 consists of 15 residues. The CDR3 spells CASSEFVVAGNTIYF. The CDR3 DNA reads TGTGCCAGCAGTGAATTTGTGGTTGCTGGAAACACCATATATTTT.

This clone has a count of ten or more. The J gene is TRBJ2-1, the V gene TRBV7-9, with a weak D call TRBD2 (7 bases). The V and J ends lost 11 bases and 7 bases respectively, with 12 bases between them. CDR3 length: 11 residues. Germline V gene data show CDR1 as SEHNR and CDR2 as FQNEAQ (reference sequence). The CDR3: CAHRGGNEQFF. Written as DNA, the CDR3 is TGTGCCCATAGGGGGGGAAATGAGCAGTTCTTC.

This clone was seen more than once but under ten times. The chain couples TRBV6-1 to TRBJ2-1; maybe TRBD2 (6 bases). V gave up 8 bases and J gave up 2 bases, with 13 bases separating them. This CDR3 region has 14 residues. Germline assignment: CDR1 MNHNS and CDR2 SASEGT. For the CDR3, the DNA is TGTGCCAGCCTCTTGGAGGGCCCCTACAATGAGCAGTTCTTC. Protein product: CASLLEGPYNEQFF.

This clone was observed many times. V usage is TRBV7-3 and J usage is TRBJ1-1, with D hard to call. Looked up from germline, CDR1 is SGHTA and CDR2 is FQGTGA. Trimming left V 1 base short and J 1 base short, with 7 bases between. This CDR3 region has 14 residues. CDR3 protein: CASSLNGENTEAFF. In DNA, the CDR3 is TGTGCCAGCAGCTTAAACGGTGAGAACACTGAAGCTTTCTTT.

This clone was observed at least ten times. The V gene is TRBV4-1, the J gene TRBJ2-1; 9 positions agree with TRBD2. Germline CDR1 MGHRA, CDR2 YSYEKL. J gave up 8 bases and V 6 bases, and 11 bases lay outside the gene matches. The CDR3 has 15 residues. The CDR3 DNA follows: TGCGCCAGCAGTTCCTCTAGCGGGACCGACGATGAGCAGTTCTTC. It codes for CASSSSSGTDDEQFF.

The table lists this clone with many counts. The genes are TRBV12-5 and TRBJ1-5; D is perhaps TRBD1 (5 bases). This CDR3 has 14 amino acids. Trimming left V 7 bases short and J 3 bases short, with 13 bases between. Germline V gives CDR1 LGHNT, CDR2 FRNRAP. The CDR3 region has the DNA TGTGCTAGTGCCCCTGACAGCTTCAATCAGCCCCAGCATTTT. Its protein product is CASAPDSFNQPQHF.

Sample share makes this clone medium-sized. This sequence joins TRBV4-2 and TRBJ2-7, with TRBD2 identical over 7 bases. Germline loops: CDR1 LGHNA, CDR2 YNFKEQ. Unmatched junction bases numbered 10, after V lost 4 bases and J lost 7 bases. There are 14 residues in the CDR3. For the CDR3, the DNA is TGTGCCAGCAGCCGCCCTAGCGGAGTGCGTGAGCAGTACTTC. It is translated as CASSRPSGVREQYF.

This clone was recorded many times. This may be a read error: a much more frequent sequence differs by one nucleotide. The rearrangement joins TRBV7-8 to TRBJ2-4, with D perhaps matching TRBD2 (6 bases). This CDR3 is built from 12 residues. Trimming left V 8 bases short and J 10 bases short, with 15 bases between. Per germline, CDR1 SGHVS and CDR2 FQNEAQ. The CDR3 nucleotides read TGTGCCAGCGGCCCGGGACTGAATATTCAGTACTTC. The encoded protein is CASGPGLNIQYF.

The chain employs TRBV6-2 or TRBV6-3 and TRBJ1-1, with a tentative D call TRBD1 (5 bases). Trimming removed 7 bases from V and 5 bases from J, with 20 bases in between. The CDR3 loop spans 15 amino acids. Germline CDR1 MNHEY, CDR2 SVGEGT. The CDR3 DNA reads TGTGCCAGCACCCCTCGGGTGGGGCGGAGAACTGAAGCTTTCTTT. Its translation: CASTPRVGRRTEAFF.

This chain uses TRBV27 with TRBJ1-2; a possible D gene is TRBD1 (5 bases). CDR1 is MNHEY and CDR2 is SMNVEV in the germline V gene (reference sequence). Between the trimmed V and J ends, which lost 3 bases and 8 bases, there was a span of 13 bases. The CDR3 has 13 amino acids. CDR3: CASSFSGTQGYTF. DNA of the CDR3: TGTGCCAGCAGTTTTTCTGGGACCCAAGGCTACACCTTC.

Many counts were recorded for this clone. The J gene is TRBJ2-1, the V gene TRBV5-4; a possible D gene is TRBD2 (6 bases). The CDR3 sequence is 16 residues long. Trimming took off 0 bases at V and 5 bases at J, with 15 bases between the two ends. The germline V gene has CDR1 SGHNT and CDR2 YYREEE (reference sequence). This CDR3 reads CASSLAWGVLNNEQFF. In DNA, the CDR3 is TGTGCCAGCAGCTTGGCCTGGGGGGTGCTCAACAATGAGCAGTTCTTC.

This clone was counted a few times. The chain employs TRBV10-3 and TRBJ1-2; D is undetermined. Trimming shortened V by 4 bases and J by 1 base, and 4 bases separated the two germline ends. The CDR3 runs to 12 residues. CDR1 ENHRY and CDR2 SYGVKD come from the germline V gene. The DNA for the CDR3 is TGTGCCATCAGTGCAATTAACTATGGCTACACCTTC. This translates into CAISAINYGYTF.

Many counts were recorded for this clone. CDR3 protein: CSASERLAGGNEQYF. Here the CDR3 DNA reads TGCAGTGCTAGCGAGAGACTAGCGGGAGGGAACGAGCAGTACTTC. The rearrangement uses TRBV20-1 and TRBJ2-7, with 14 bases fitting TRBD2. The CDR3 has 15 residues. V was pared by 3 bases and J by 5 bases, with 6 bases of the junction left unmatched. The V gene's germline CDR1 is DFQATT and CDR2 SNEGSKA (reference sequence).

The sample holds many counts of this clone. The rearrangement joins TRBV6-4 to TRBJ1-1; D is ambiguous. Germline loops: CDR1 MRHNA, CDR2 SNTAGT. V dropped 3 bases and J dropped 0 bases, with 5 bases sitting between them. The CDR3 runs 13 residues. The DNA of the CDR3 is TGTGCCAGCAGTGAACAAGTGAACACTGAAGCTTTCTTT. Its protein product is CASSEQVNTEAFF.

This clone was seen many times. This chain joins TRBV12-3 or TRBV12-4 and TRBJ2-3; 13 positions match TRBD2. The CDR3 consists of 15 residues. Trimming took 7 bases from V and 6 from J; bases not matched to a gene: 7. CDR3 nucleotides: TGTGCCAGCACACCGACTAGCGGGAGGACCGATACGCAGTATTTT. Translation: CASTPTSGRTDTQYF.

Regarding this clone: Mismatch with germline at one junction end may stem from a read error. This chain links TRBV6-5 with TRBJ2-3, with D possibly TRBD2 on 5 matching bases. This CDR3 is built from 16 residues. The V gene's germline CDR1 is MNHEY and CDR2 SVGAGI. CDR3 DNA: TGTGCCAGTAGTTACCCGACTACTAGAAGCACAGATACGCAGTATTTT. Amino acids: CASSYPTTRSTDTQYF.

Ten or more counts support this clone. The chain employs TRBV29-1 and TRBJ2-5; 10 nucleotides match TRBD1. The CDR3 length is 13 residues. Losses at the gene ends were 1 base for V and 5 bases for J; bases not matched to a gene: 1. Germline CDR1 SQVTM, CDR2 ANQGSEA. CDR3 coding DNA: TGCAGCGTTGAAGGGACAGGGGGGGAGACCCAGTACTTC. Amino acid sequence: CSVEGTGGETQYF. The full variable domain, with the rest looked up from reference TRBV29-1 and TRBJ2-5, is SAVISQKPSRDICQRGTSLTIQCQVDSQVTMMFWYRQQPGQSLTLIATANQGSEATYESGFVIDKFPISRPNLTFSTLTVSNMSPEDSSIYLCSVEGTGGETQYFGPGTRLLVL.

The CDR3 sequence is CASTKGPGRSGVELFF. DNA of the CDR3: TGTGCCAGCACCAAAGGACCCGGGAGGTCGGGAGTGGAGCTGTTTTTT. This sequence joins TRBV11-3 and TRBJ2-2, with TRBD2 matching over 7 bases. With V trimmed by 7 bases and J by 10 bases, 18 bases remained unmatched. Germline CDR1 and CDR2: SGHNT and YENEEA. This CDR3 contains 16 residues.

This clone appeared many times. The V call is TRBV27, the J call TRBJ2-6; D is ambiguous. Germline V CDR1 and CDR2: MNHEY, SMNVEV (reference sequence). The V end lost 5 bases, the J end lost 1 base, and 9 bases lay between the germline ends. This CDR3 spans 15 amino acids. The chain's CDR3 is CASSAWLSGANVLTF. CDR3 bases: TGTGCCAGCAGTGCATGGTTGTCTGGGGCCAACGTCCTGACTTTC.

This clone was observed at least ten times. The rearrangement links TRBV27 to TRBJ1-2, with D perhaps TRBD1 (6 bases). The CDR3 loop spans 15 amino acids. Germline V gene sequence: CDR1 MNHEY, CDR2 SMNVEV (reference sequence). V lost 6 bases and J lost 2, with 16 bases in between. The CDR3 nucleotides are TGTGCCAGCAGGCTCGTGGGGGGCAGAAACTATGGCTACACCTTC. Protein: CASRLVGGRNYGYTF.

Many counts were recorded for this clone. The rearrangement uses TRBV28 and TRBJ2-2; D is uncertain. Germline loops: CDR1 MDHEN, CDR2 SYDVKM. V was trimmed by 3 bases and J by 4 bases, leaving 15 bases between them. The CDR3 sequence is 16 residues long. The DNA for the CDR3 is TGTGCCAGCAGTTTGAGGCAGCTAATCTTCACCGGGGAGCTGTTTTTT. This codes for CASSLRQLIFTGELFF. The variable domain in full, completed from reference TRBV28 and TRBJ2-2, reads DVKVTQSSRYLVKRTGEKVFLECVQDMDHENMFWYRQDPGLGLRLIYFSYDVKMKEKGDIPEGYSVSREKKERFSLILESASTNQTSMYLCASSLRQLIFTGELFFGEGSRLTVL.

This clone turned up a few times. The chain links TRBV7-3 to TRBJ2-5; 12 nucleotides line up with TRBD2. This CDR3 has 15 residues. CDR1 is SGHTA, CDR2 FQGTGA, per germline. V trimming: 5 bases; J trimming: 4 bases; junction bases outside the gene matches: 5. The CDR3 DNA reads TGTGCCAGCAGCCGGCGGGGACTAGCGGGAGAGACCCAGTACTTC. Translated: CASSRRGLAGETQYF.

This clone was seen repeatedly, ten times or more. The chain joins TRBV27 to TRBJ2-7; TRBD1 matches 7 bases. The CDR3 length is 16 residues. CDR1 is MNHEY, CDR2 SMNVEV, per germline (reference sequence). V was pared by 5 bases and J by 1 base, with 11 bases of the junction left unmatched. The CDR3 spells CASSINPGQSSYEQYF. The DNA of the CDR3 is TGTGCCAGCAGTATAAACCCGGGACAGTCGTCCTACGAGCAGTACTTC.

This clone has only a few counts. A read error may produce the germline difference seen at one junction end. CDR3 loop: CASSVGGRNIYERYF. The CDR3 DNA follows: TGTGCCAGCAGTGTAGGGGGGCGGAACATCTACGAGCGGTACTTC. The rearrangement uses TRBV27 and TRBJ2-7; tentatively, D is TRBD1 or TRBD2 (6 bases each). This CDR3 has 15 residues. In germline, CDR1 is MNHEY, CDR2 SMNVEV (reference sequence).

This clone was seen repeatedly, ten times or more. This sequence joins TRBV7-9 and TRBJ2-1; maybe TRBD2 (6 bases). Germline CDR1 and CDR2: SEHNR and FQNEAQ (reference sequence). Trimming removed 7 bases at V and 10 bases at J, with 11 bases between. The CDR3 sequence is 11 residues long. CDR3: CASTKSGEQFF. DNA of the CDR3: TGTGCCAGCACCAAAAGCGGGGAGCAGTTCTTC.